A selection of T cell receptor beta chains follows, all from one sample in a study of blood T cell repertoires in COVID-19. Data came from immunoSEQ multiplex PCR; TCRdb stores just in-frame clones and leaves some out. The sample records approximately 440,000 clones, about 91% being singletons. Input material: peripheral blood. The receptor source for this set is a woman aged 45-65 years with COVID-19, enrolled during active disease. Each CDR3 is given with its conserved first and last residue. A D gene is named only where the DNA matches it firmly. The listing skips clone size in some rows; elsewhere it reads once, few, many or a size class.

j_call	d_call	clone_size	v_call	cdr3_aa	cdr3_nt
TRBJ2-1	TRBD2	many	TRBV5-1	CASSLGSSGYNEQFF	TGCGCCAGCAGCTTGGGGTCTAGCGGATACAATGAGCAGTTCTTC
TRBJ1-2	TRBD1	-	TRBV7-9	CASSLADRGGYTF	TGTGCCAGCAGCTTAGCGGACAGGGGTGGCTACACCTTC
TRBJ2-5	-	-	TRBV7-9	CASSHDLGQETQYF	TGTGCCAGCAGCCATGACTTGGGCCAAGAGACCCAGTACTTC
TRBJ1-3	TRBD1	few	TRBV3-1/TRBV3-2	CASTETGLRNTIYF	TGTGCCAGCACCGAGACAGGGCTTAGAAACACCATATATTTT
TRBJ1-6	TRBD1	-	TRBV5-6	CASSTGTGISPLHF	TGTGCCAGCAGCACCGGGACAGGGATTTCACCCCTCCACTTT
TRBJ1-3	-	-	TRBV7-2	CASSLVGGNGNTIYF	TGTGCCAGCAGCTTAGTTGGGGGGAATGGAAACACCATATATTTT
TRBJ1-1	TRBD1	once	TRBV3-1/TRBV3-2	CASSHTGTANRNEAFF	TGTGCCAGCAGCCACACCGGGACAGCTAATCGAAATGAAGCTTTCTTT
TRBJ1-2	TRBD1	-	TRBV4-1	CASSQDPTGNYGYTF	TGCGCCAGCAGCCAAGACCCGACAGGGAACTATGGCTACACCTTC
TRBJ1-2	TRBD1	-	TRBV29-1	CSVQTGRDGYTF	TGCAGCGTTCAGACAGGGCGGGATGGCTACACCTTC
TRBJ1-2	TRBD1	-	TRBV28	CASTGDRGLYGYTF	TGTGCCAGCACCGGGGACAGGGGATTGTATGGCTACACCTTC
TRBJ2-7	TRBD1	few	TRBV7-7	CASSPGQGYEQYF	TGTGCCAGCAGCCCGGGACAGGGCTACGAGCAGTACTTC